This paragraph covers one T cell receptor (beta chain) sequence. Its antigen is not identified. The source of the sample is a study of cytomegalovirus exposure and HLA in healthy donors. Study-level results: Most sequenced TCRs were rare (though some public TCRs occurred in many donors). Cytomegalovirus-associated status was assigned to 164 TCR beta chains. First-cohort TCR clusters were later found to tend to co-occur in the roughly 130 validation repertoires.

The CDR3 runs 14 residues. V was clipped by 0 bases and J by 2 bases, with 8 bases between them. Germline V CDR1 and CDR2: SGHNT, YYREEE (reference sequence). Profiling relied on immunoSEQ multiplex PCR, and the TCRdb table lists in-frame clones only, not all of them. The sample yields about 260,000 clones, about 90% seen once. Sequencing was carried out using PBMCs. This TCR was sampled from a woman aged 30 to 39 in good health and CMV-seronegative. This sequence joins TRBV5-4 and TRBJ2-5; no reliable D call. The CDR3 DNA follows: TGTGCCAGCAGCTTGGACGGAACTCAAGAGACCCAGTACTTC. It specifies CASSLDGTQETQYF.